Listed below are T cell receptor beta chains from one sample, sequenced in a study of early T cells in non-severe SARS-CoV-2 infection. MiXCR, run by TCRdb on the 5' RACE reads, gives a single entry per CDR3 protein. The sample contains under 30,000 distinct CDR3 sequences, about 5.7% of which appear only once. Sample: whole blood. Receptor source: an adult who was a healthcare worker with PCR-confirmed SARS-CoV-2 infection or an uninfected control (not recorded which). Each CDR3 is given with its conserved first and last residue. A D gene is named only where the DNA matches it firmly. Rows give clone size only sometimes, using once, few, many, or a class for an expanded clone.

TGTGCCAGCAGTTTATGGGTGACAGGTCCGAACAATGAGCAGTTCTTC CASSLWVTGPNNEQFF TRBJ2-1 . TRBV27 many
TGTGCCAGCAGCCCAGAAAGGCTCGGCAGGGGAAGCCATGGCTACACCTTC CASSPERLGRGSHGYTF TRBJ1-2 . TRBV7-9 many
TGTGCCAGCAGCCAAGAGGGGCGACTAGCCCATGAGCAGTTCTTC CASSQEGRLAHEQFF TRBJ2-1 TRBD2 TRBV4-2 many
TGTGCCAGCAATCCAAGGTCGGGAGGAGATACGCAGTATTTT CASNPRSGGDTQYF TRBJ2-3 TRBD2 TRBV2 few
TGTGCCAGCAGTTCACCCGGGACAGGGGGGAGATACGAGCAGTACTTC CASSSPGTGGRYEQYF TRBJ2-7 TRBD1 TRBV12-3/TRBV12-4 .
TGCGCCAGCAGCCAGGATACTAGCGTCAATGAGCAGTTCTTC CASSQDTSVNEQFF TRBJ2-1 TRBD2 TRBV4-3 few
TGTGCCAGCAGCTTACAGGGGACGACAGATACGCAGTATTTT CASSLQGTTDTQYF TRBJ2-3 TRBD1 TRBV12-3/TRBV12-4 few
TGTGCCAGCTCACCACGGACAGTAATAGTGGGTTCACCCCTCCACTTT CASSPRTVIVGSPLHF TRBJ1-6 . TRBV18 many
TGCAGTGCTCCCCGAGGAGAGACAGGGAGGGCTGAAGCTTTCTTT CSAPRGETGRAEAFF TRBJ1-1 TRBD1 TRBV20-1 many
TGTGCCACCAGCAGAGACGGAGCTGGGGGGAGAGAAAAACTGTTTTTT CATSRDGAGGREKLFF TRBJ1-4 . TRBV15 many
TGCAGTGCTAGAGATCCAGGGGGAATTTTCGCTGAAGCTTTCTTT CSARDPGGIFAEAFF TRBJ1-1 TRBD1 TRBV20-1 many
TGTGCCAGCAGCTTGCCGGGACTAGGAAACACCGGGGAGCTGTTTTTT CASSLPGLGNTGELFF TRBJ2-2 TRBD2 TRBV5-4 many
TGTGCCAGCAGCTTAGGAATTCTGCCGGACACTGAAGCTTTCTTT CASSLGILPDTEAFF TRBJ1-1 . TRBV7-9 many
TGTGCCAGCAGCTTAAGAGTAGATGGGGAATCTGGGGCCAACGTCCTGACTTTC CASSLRVDGESGANVLTF TRBJ2-6 . TRBV7-3 many
TGTGCCAGCAGCTTCCACAGGGCTACTGGCTACACCTTC CASSFHRATGYTF TRBJ1-2 . TRBV7-9 many
TGCAGTGCTAGAGATGTAAAGACTAGCGGGGTCGGAGAGACCCAGTACTTC CSARDVKTSGVGETQYF TRBJ2-5 TRBD2 TRBV20-1 many
TGTGCCAGCAGTCTAGCGGGGGAGGTGGATACGCAGTATTTT CASSLAGEVDTQYF TRBJ2-3 TRBD2 TRBV2 many
TGTGCCAGCAGTCAGATCTACGAGCAGTACTTC CASSQIYEQYF TRBJ2-7 . TRBV28 many
TGTGCCAGCAGTTTCACTCCGGGACAGGGTCTCTACGAGCAGTACTTC CASSFTPGQGLYEQYF TRBJ2-7 TRBD1 TRBV28 many
TGTGCCAGCAGCTTCCAAAGCCCAGCCAGCTCCTACAATGAGCAGTTCTTC CASSFQSPASSYNEQFF TRBJ2-1 . TRBV7-8 few
TGTGCCAGCAGCTCCAATACAGGGGGCACTGAAGCTTTCTTT CASSSNTGGTEAFF TRBJ1-1 TRBD1 TRBV7-6 many
TGTGCCACCAGCAGAGATAAAGGAGCGGCTCACACAGATACGCAGTATTTT CATSRDKGAAHTDTQYF TRBJ2-3 . TRBV15 many
TGTGCCAGCAGTTCCCCCTCCGGGCATGGCTTCGAGTTTGAGCAGTTCTTC CASSSPSGHGFEFEQFF TRBJ2-1 . TRBV27 many
TGTGCCAGCAGCTTAACGGTAGCGGGATACAATGAGCAGTTCTTC CASSLTVAGYNEQFF TRBJ2-1 TRBD2 TRBV7-9 many
TGTGCCAGCAGTTTAGGACCGGGACATAGCTCCTACGAGCAGTACTTC CASSLGPGHSSYEQYF TRBJ2-7 . TRBV12-3/TRBV12-4 many
TGCGCCAGCAGCCAAGAATATACCCTTTTATTTACGCAGTATTTT CASSQEYTLLFTQYF TRBJ2-3 . TRBV4-3 .
TGTGCCAGCTCACCCTCTCAGGGAAACCATGGCTACACCTTC CASSPSQGNHGYTF TRBJ1-2 . TRBV18 many
TGTGCCAGCAGCTTCCCATTGCTCCAGACCCAGTACTTC CASSFPLLQTQYF TRBJ2-5 . TRBV7-2 many
TGTGCCACCAGTGTCGGGACCAGCACAGATACGCAGTATTTT CATSVGTSTDTQYF TRBJ2-3 . TRBV24-1 many
TGTGCCAGCAAACCCACCTTCCAAGAGACCCAGTACTTC CASKPTFQETQYF TRBJ2-5 . TRBV2 many
TGCAGTGCTAGAGGCGGGAGGGAAAATGAGCAGTTCTTC CSARGGRENEQFF TRBJ2-1 TRBD2 TRBV20-1 .
TGTGCCAGCTCACCGTCTGGCTTCGGGGGTTACGAGCAGTACTTC CASSPSGFGGYEQYF TRBJ2-7 . TRBV18 few
TGCGCCAGCAGCCATGGGACAGGCCCAGACCAGCCCCAGCATTTT CASSHGTGPDQPQHF TRBJ1-5 TRBD1 TRBV5-1 many
TGTGCCAGTAGTATGCGGGACAGCTTAACAGATACGCAGTATTTT CASSMRDSLTDTQYF TRBJ2-3 . TRBV19 many
TGTGCCAGCAGCCGAATCGATGAAAAACTGTTTTTT CASSRIDEKLFF TRBJ1-4 . TRBV7-9 few
TGTGCCAGCAGCGCGGGGTTCTACGAGCAGTACTTC CASSAGFYEQYF TRBJ2-7 . TRBV13 few
TGTGCCAGCTCACTAGGGACAGGGGCAGGGACTGAAGCTTTCTTT CASSLGTGAGTEAFF TRBJ1-1 TRBD1 TRBV18 many
TGTGCCAGCAGCTTAATGAGCGGGAGTCGCAATGAGCAGTTCTTC CASSLMSGSRNEQFF TRBJ2-1 TRBD2 TRBV7-6 .
TGTGCCAGCAGTTTATCGGGGACCCCGCAGTCAGTCGCCGGCTACACCTTC CASSLSGTPQSVAGYTF TRBJ1-2 . TRBV27 few
TGTGCCAGCAGCTTACGAGCGGGGGTTAGTTCCTACAATGAGCAGTTCTTC CASSLRAGVSSYNEQFF TRBJ2-1 TRBD2 TRBV7-2 .
TGCGCCAGCAGCTGGCGGGACAGTGGAGAGACCCAGTACTTC CASSWRDSGETQYF TRBJ2-5 . TRBV5-1 .
TGCGCCAGCAGTCCGGGACAGTTGTCCCTTGAGGGGTACGAGCAGTACTTC CASSPGQLSLEGYEQYF TRBJ2-7 TRBD1 TRBV23-1 many
TGTGCCAGCCTGTCTAGCGGGGGGGAGACCCAGTACTTC CASLSSGGETQYF TRBJ2-5 TRBD2 TRBV6-6 many
TGTGCCAGCAGCCAAGGCTATTTCGGGCAGGGAAAGAGGGGCTACACCTTC CASSQGYFGQGKRGYTF TRBJ1-2 . TRBV3-1 few
TGCAGTGCTAGAGGGACATACGGTAGAGACGCTGAAGCTTTCTTT CSARGTYGRDAEAFF TRBJ1-1 . TRBV20-1 many